This record covers a single T cell receptor beta chain. Antigen specificity is unknown. This specimen belongs to a study of T cell responses to AZD1222 COVID-19 vaccine. Sequencing used immunoSEQ multiplex PCR; TCRdb keeps in-frame clones, though not all of them. The sample shows about 130,000 clones, 85% to 90% of them seen only once. Study observations and caveats: Clonal diversity was possibly underestimated; the donors were predominantly white British and more often female.

Germline V gene data show CDR1 as SGHTA and CDR2 as FQGNSA. This CDR3 region has 16 residues. With 5 bases removed from V and 9 bases from J, the gap between germline ends came to 23 bases. The specimen was peripheral blood, collected on day 0 of AZD1222 vaccination. The chain joins TRBV7-2 to TRBJ2-1; maybe TRBD2 (7 bases). The TCR sequence derives from an adult in good health. CDR3 coding DNA: TGTGCCAGCAGCCAAGCGGGACTACAGGGAAGAGGTGAGCAGTTCTTC. It codes for CASSQAGLQGRGEQFF.